The rows below give T cell receptor beta chains drawn from one sample of a study of cytomegalovirus exposure and HLA in healthy donors. Some clones are missing from TCRdb's copy, which holds only in-frame ones; the method was immunoSEQ multiplex PCR. The sample shows fewer than 150,000 clones, more than 70% of them seen only once. Sequencing was carried out using PBMCs. The receptors originated from a man in his forties in good health and CMV-seronegative. The CDR3 runs from the conserved cysteine through the conserved F or W. Each record gives: J gene, V gene, clone size, D gene, CDR3 protein, CDR3 DNA. D genes are given only for firm matches. Some rows have no size entry. The others give once, few or many, or a class for an expanded clone.

>TRBJ1-6|TRBV30|.|TRBD1
CAWSRSAGTGHSPLHF
TGTGCCTGGAGTAGGTCGGCCGGGACAGGGCATTCACCCCTCCACTTT
>TRBJ2-1|TRBV7-9|once|TRBD2
CASSSSGGPRGAFF
TGTGCCAGCAGCTCATCGGGGGGACCCCGAGGGGCGTTCTTC
>TRBJ1-1|TRBV6-5|.|TRBD1
CASSYVTGQSNAVEF
TGTGCCAGCAGTTACGTAACGGGACAGTCGAACGCTGTCGAATTT
>TRBJ2-7|TRBV2|.|.
CASSAADEQYF
TGTGCCAGCAGTGCTGCGGACGAGCAGTACTTC
>TRBJ1-2|TRBV11-3|.|.
CASSFAVHYGYTF
TGTGCCAGCAGCTTTGCGGTCCACTATGGCTACACCTTC
>TRBJ1-1|TRBV9|.|TRBD1
CASSDSWDRHLFRVCSEAFF
TGTGCCAGCAGCGACTCATGGGACAGGCATTTGTTCCGGGTTTGCTCTGAAGCTTTCTTT
>TRBJ2-7|TRBV28|.|TRBD2
CASSLAASGSYEQYF
TGTGCCAGCAGCTTAGCCGCTAGCGGGTCCTACGAGCAGTACTTC
>TRBJ2-3|TRBV6-4|.|.
CASSDRYTDTQYF
TGTGCCAGCAGTGATCGTTACACAGATACGCAGTATTTT
>TRBJ1-1|TRBV10-2|.|.
CARVSQCEAFF
TGCGCCAGGGTTTCCCAGTGTGAAGCTTTCTTT
>TRBJ1-1|TRBV5-4|.|.
CASSGRVPGEAFF
TGTGCCAGCAGCGGGAGGGTTCCGGGTGAAGCTTTCTTT
>TRBJ2-3|TRBV7-8|.|TRBD2
CASSHTAGASTDTQYF
TGTGCCAGCAGCCACACAGCGGGGGCCTCCACAGATACGCAGTATTTT
>TRBJ2-3|TRBV11-3|.|.
CASSFDLGTQYF
TGTGCCAGCAGCTTTGACTTAGGTACGCAGTATTTT
>TRBJ2-7|TRBV7-2|.|TRBD2
CASSLESTSVYEQYF
TGTGCCAGCAGCTTAGAGTCCACTAGCGTCTACGAGCAGTACTTC
>TRBJ1-5|TRBV2|.|TRBD1
CASSDDVTGWDNQPQHF
TGTGCCAGCAGTGATGATGTGACAGGGTGGGACAATCAGCCCCAGCATTTT
>TRBJ1-1|TRBV9|.|.
CASSVGGEGTEAFF
TGTGCCAGCAGCGTAGGCGGGGAGGGCACTGAAGCTTTCTTT
>TRBJ2-3|TRBV29-1|.|.
CSSKPLGTDTQYF
TGCAGCTCAAAGCCCCTAGGCACAGATACGCAGTATTTT
>TRBJ1-1|TRBV2|.|TRBD1
CASRAGGLAEAFF
TGTGCCAGCAGGGCAGGGGGTTTGGCTGAAGCTTTCTTT
>TRBJ2-7|TRBV6-5|few|TRBD1
CASQGQGHEQYF
TGTGCCAGCCAGGGACAGGGCCACGAGCAGTACTTC
>TRBJ1-5|TRBV7-9|.|TRBD1
CASSLDRESGQPQHF
TGTGCCAGCAGTCTGGACAGGGAATCCGGTCAGCCCCAGCATTTT
>TRBJ2-5|TRBV7-2|few|.
CASSLSPTQETQYF
TGTGCCAGCAGCTTATCTCCGACTCAAGAGACCCAGTACTTC
>TRBJ1-2|TRBV5-1|.|TRBD1
CASSSGQGNYGYTF
TGCGCCAGCAGCTCCGGACAGGGGAACTATGGCTACACCTTC
>TRBJ2-7|TRBV10-3|.|TRBD2
CAISDPTGTSGRGTYEQYF
TGTGCCATCAGTGACCCGACCGGGACTAGCGGGCGGGGGACCTACGAGCAGTACTTC
>TRBJ2-7|TRBV29-1|.|TRBD2
CSVAAGPYEQYF
TGCAGCGTCGCAGCGGGGCCCTACGAGCAGTACTTC
>TRBJ2-5|TRBV4-1|.|.
CASSQPGTFQWGQETQYF
TGCGCCAGCAGCCAGCCCGGGACATTCCAATGGGGCCAAGAGACCCAGTACTTC
>TRBJ2-4|TRBV6-5|.|.
CASSYSGGLAKNIQYF
TGTGCCAGCAGTTACTCGGGGGGTTTGGCCAAAAACATTCAGTACTTC
>TRBJ1-6|TRBV2|few|.
CASSRESSYNSPLHF
TGTGCCAGCAGTAGAGAAAGCTCCTATAATTCACCCCTCCACTTT
>TRBJ2-2|TRBV5-4|.|.
CASSRPKLANTGELFF
TGTGCCAGCAGCCGCCCGAAATTAGCGAACACCGGGGAGCTGTTTTTT
>TRBJ1-3|TRBV4-1|once|.
CASSPTDLLFSGNTIYF
TGCGCCAGCAGCCCGACAGACCTTCTTTTCTCTGGAAACACCATATATTTT
>TRBJ1-4|TRBV19|.|.
CASSIYPSVATNEKLFF
TGTGCCAGTAGTATTTATCCCAGCGTGGCAACTAATGAAAAACTGTTTTTT
>TRBJ1-1|TRBV18|.|.
CASSARLDTEAFF
TGTGCCAGCTCGGCCAGGTTGGACACTGAAGCTTTCTTT
>TRBJ2-3|TRBV29-1|.|TRBD2
CSVTPSGIYAQYF
TGCAGCGTAACCCCTAGCGGGATCTACGCGCAGTATTTT
>TRBJ1-2|TRBV2|.|.
CASSEASLYGYTF
TGTGCCAGCAGTGAAGCTAGCCTCTATGGCTACACCTTC
>TRBJ2-5|TRBV5-1|.|.
CASSLNPGGSETQYF
TGCGCCAGCAGCTTGAACCCCGGCGGGTCAGAGACCCAGTACTTC
>TRBJ2-7|TRBV5-1|.|.
CASSDGQRHYF
TGCGCCAGCAGCGACGGACAGAGACACTACTTC
>TRBJ2-1|TRBV6-5|.|.
CASSQNRDEQFF
TGTGCCAGCAGCCAGAACAGGGACGAGCAGTTCTTC
>TRBJ2-5|TRBV6-1|.|TRBD2
CASSESGGRIQETQYF
TGTGCCAGCAGTGAAAGCGGGGGGCGGATACAAGAGACCCAGTACTTC
>TRBJ1-2|TRBV7-6|.|TRBD1
CASSAGTGGAGGYTF
TGTGCCAGCAGCGCAGGGACAGGGGGCGCAGGCGGCTACACCTTC